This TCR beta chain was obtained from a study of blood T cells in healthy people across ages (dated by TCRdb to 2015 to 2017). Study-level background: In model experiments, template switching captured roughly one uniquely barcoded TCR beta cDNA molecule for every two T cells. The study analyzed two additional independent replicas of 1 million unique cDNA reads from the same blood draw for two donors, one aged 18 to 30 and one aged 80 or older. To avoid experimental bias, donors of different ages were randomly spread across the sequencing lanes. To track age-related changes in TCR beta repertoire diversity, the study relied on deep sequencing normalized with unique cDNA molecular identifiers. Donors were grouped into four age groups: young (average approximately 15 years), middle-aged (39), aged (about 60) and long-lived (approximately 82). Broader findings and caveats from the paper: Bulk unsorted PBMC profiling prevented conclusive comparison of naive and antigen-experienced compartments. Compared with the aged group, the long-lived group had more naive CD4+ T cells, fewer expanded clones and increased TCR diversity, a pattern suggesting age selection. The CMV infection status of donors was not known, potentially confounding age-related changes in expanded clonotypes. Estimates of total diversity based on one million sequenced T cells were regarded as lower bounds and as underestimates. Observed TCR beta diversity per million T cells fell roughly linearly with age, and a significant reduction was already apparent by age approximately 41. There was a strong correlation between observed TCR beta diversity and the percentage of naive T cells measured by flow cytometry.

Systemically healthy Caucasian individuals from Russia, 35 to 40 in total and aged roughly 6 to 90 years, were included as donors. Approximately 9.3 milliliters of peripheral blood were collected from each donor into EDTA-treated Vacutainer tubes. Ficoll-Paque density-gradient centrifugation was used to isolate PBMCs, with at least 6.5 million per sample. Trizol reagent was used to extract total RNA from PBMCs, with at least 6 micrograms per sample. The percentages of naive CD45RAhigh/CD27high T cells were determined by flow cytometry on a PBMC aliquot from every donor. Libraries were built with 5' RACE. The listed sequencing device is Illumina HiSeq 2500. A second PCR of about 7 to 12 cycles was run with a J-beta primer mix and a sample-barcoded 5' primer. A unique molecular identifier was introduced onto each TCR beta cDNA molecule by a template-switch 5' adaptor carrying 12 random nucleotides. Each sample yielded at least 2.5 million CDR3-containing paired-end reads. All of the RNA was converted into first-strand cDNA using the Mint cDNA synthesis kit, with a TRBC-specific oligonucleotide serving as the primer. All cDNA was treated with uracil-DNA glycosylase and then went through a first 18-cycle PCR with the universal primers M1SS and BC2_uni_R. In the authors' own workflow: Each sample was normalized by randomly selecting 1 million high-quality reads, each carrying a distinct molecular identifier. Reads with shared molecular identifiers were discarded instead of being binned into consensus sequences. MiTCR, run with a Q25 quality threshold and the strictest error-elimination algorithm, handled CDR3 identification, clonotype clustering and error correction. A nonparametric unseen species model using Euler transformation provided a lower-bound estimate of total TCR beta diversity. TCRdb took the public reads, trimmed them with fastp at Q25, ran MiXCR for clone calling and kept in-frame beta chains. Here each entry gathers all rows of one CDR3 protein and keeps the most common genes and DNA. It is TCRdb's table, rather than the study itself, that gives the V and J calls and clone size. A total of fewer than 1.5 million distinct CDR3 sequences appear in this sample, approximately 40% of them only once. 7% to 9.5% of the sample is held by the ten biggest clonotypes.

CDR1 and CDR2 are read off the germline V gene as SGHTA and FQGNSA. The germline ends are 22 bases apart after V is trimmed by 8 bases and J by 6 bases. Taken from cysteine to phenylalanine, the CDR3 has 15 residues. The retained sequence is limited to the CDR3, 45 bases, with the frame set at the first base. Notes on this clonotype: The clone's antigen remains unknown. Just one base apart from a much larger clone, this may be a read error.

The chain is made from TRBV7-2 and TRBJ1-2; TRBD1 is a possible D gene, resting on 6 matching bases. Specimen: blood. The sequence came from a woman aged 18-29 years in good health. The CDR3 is CASGKRGSRLDGYTF. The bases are TGTGCCAGCGGCAAGAGGGGGAGTAGGCTGGATGGCTACACCTTC. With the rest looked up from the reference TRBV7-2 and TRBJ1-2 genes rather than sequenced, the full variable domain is GAGVSQSPSNKVTEKGKDVELRCDPISGHTALYWYRQSLGQGLEFLIYFQGNSAPDKSGLPSDRFSAERTGGSVSTLTIQRTQQEDSAVYLCASGKRGSRLDGYTFGSGTRLTVV.